This T cell receptor (beta chain) was recorded in a study of shared clonotypes between healthy human individuals. Whole-study results and caveats: An effect of sequencing depth on clonotype sharing among donors was expected. A small donor pool kept down the genetic and exposure-history diversity that was represented.

About this clone itself: Its target is unknown.

The V gene's germline CDR1 is MNHNY and CDR2 SVGAGI (reference sequence). Trimming pared 5 bases from V and 6 bases from J, leaving 13 bases between. The CDR3 is made up of 13 amino acids. Amplification in unsorted PBMC replicate PCRs started from roughly 330 ng DNA, which equals about 30,000 T cell genomes. TCRdb keeps only in-frame clones here, not all; method: immunoSEQ multiplex PCR. The repertoire includes fewer than 600,000 clones, around three quarters of them detected once, and about 12% sits in the top ten. This chain joins TRBV6-6 and TRBJ1-2; tentative D call: TRBD1 (5 bases). Specimen: PBMCs. The sequence was obtained from a woman aged 40 to 50 in good health. Some clones in this sample may be carry-over from other donors' samples. The CDR3 DNA is TGTGCCAGCAGTCCCAGGGTATACGATGGCTACACCTTC. Its protein product is CASSPRVYDGYTF.